The 18 T cell receptor beta chains in this list originate from one sample, sequenced in a study of cytomegalovirus exposure and HLA in healthy donors. Only in-frame clones appear in the TCRdb table, and some are missing; sequencing was by immunoSEQ multiplex PCR. The data show over 200,000 clones, about 92% seen once. The specimen was PBMCs. These receptors originate from a woman between 25 and 40 years old in good health and CMV-seronegative.

This clone showed up just a few times. The CDR3, as DNA: TGTGCCAGCAGTGAACTAGCGGGAGGGGATTGGGAGCTGTTTTTT. It yields the protein CASSELAGGDWELFF. V and J are TRBV25-1 and TRBJ2-2, with TRBD2 identical over 12 bases. V shed 2 bases, J shed 9 bases, and the junction held 4 bases outside the gene matches. The CDR3 consists of 15 residues. In germline, CDR1 is MGHDK, CDR2 SYGVNS.

This clone was seen a few times. V is TRBV7-2 and J is TRBJ1-1; the D is unclear. V was clipped by 1 base and J by 4 bases, with 7 bases between them. The V gene's germline CDR1 is SGHTA and CDR2 FQGNSA. The CDR3 extends over 13 amino acids. The DNA for the CDR3 is TGTGCCAGCAGCTTAGTCAGTAGCACTGAAGCTTTCTTT. This encodes CASSLVSSTEAFF.

The chain employs TRBV7-9 and TRBJ2-5; D might be TRBD2 (6 bases). This CDR3 is 14 amino acids long. V was shortened by 2 bases and J by 5 bases, with 12 bases between the two germline ends. Looked up from germline, CDR1 is SEHNR and CDR2 is FQNEAQ (reference sequence). CDR3 in DNA: TGTGCCAGCAGCTTACCCGCGGGAAGGGAGACCCAGTACTTC. It codes for CASSLPAGRETQYF.

For this clone: The same CDR3 also results from other DNA sequences found in this sample. The chain recombines TRBV2 with TRBJ2-5; D unclear. Per germline, CDR1 SNHLY and CDR2 FYNNEI. The CDR3 consists of 13 residues. V lost 4 bases to trimming and J lost 4 bases, with 10 bases between them. The CDR3 loop is CASSGSAGETQYF. DNA of the CDR3: TGTGCCAGCAGTGGATCAGCCGGAGAGACCCAGTACTTC.

This chain uses TRBV5-1 with TRBJ2-7; TRBD1 aligns across 10 bases. CDR3 size: 15 residues. Germline loops: CDR1 SGHRS, CDR2 YFSETQ. The V gene end was trimmed by 4 bases and the J gene end by 2 bases; junction bases not matched to a gene: 6. The CDR3 here is CASSPRGTGAYEQYF. The CDR3 DNA follows: TGCGCCAGCAGCCCGAGGGGGACAGGGGCCTACGAGCAGTACTTC.

This clone was observed a few times. The rearrangement joins TRBV4-3 to TRBJ2-7; 14 bases are shared with TRBD2. Germline V gene lookup returns CDR1 LGHNA and CDR2 YSLEER. This CDR3 is built from 15 residues. Losses at the gene ends were 4 bases for V and 3 bases for J; bases not matched to a gene: 2. CDR3 DNA sequence: TGCGCCAGCAGCCCGGGACTAGCGGGAGACTACGAGCAGTACTTC. Its protein is CASSPGLAGDYEQYF.

The chain uses TRBV28 and TRBJ1-2, with D maybe TRBD1 (6 bases). Trimming left V 7 bases short and J 3 bases short, with 9 bases between. CDR3 length: 12 residues. CDR1 and CDR2 from the germline V gene are MDHEN and SYDVKM. This chain's CDR3 is CASIGQHYGYTF. In DNA, the CDR3 is TGTGCCAGCATAGGACAGCACTATGGCTACACCTTC.

The V call is TRBV27, the J call TRBJ2-3; 8 positions agree with TRBD2. The CDR3 is 15 residues long. V lost 3 bases, J lost 2 bases, and 4 bases stayed unmatched. Per germline, CDR1 MNHEY and CDR2 SMNVEV (reference sequence). In DNA, the CDR3 is TGTGCCAGCAGTTTCCTAGCGGGTACCACAGATACGCAGTATTTT. Translated, it gives CASSFLAGTTDTQYF.

The chain recombines TRBV6-1 with TRBJ2-7; no firm D call. V lost 4 bases and J lost 0, with 7 bases in between. Germline V lookup: CDR1 MNHNS, CDR2 SASEGT. The CDR3 is made up of 13 amino acids. CDR3 region: CASSVGFSYEQYF. In DNA form, the CDR3 reads TGTGCCAGCAGTGTAGGATTCTCCTACGAGCAGTACTTC.

The rearrangement links TRBV13 to TRBJ2-1, with 7 bases fitting TRBD1. CDR3 length: 16 residues. Germline V gene data show CDR1 as PRHDT and CDR2 as FYEKMQ (reference sequence). V lost 5 bases, J lost 0 bases, and 7 bases stayed unmatched. The CDR3 here is CASSPGQPSSYNEQFF. The CDR3 coding sequence is TGTGCCAGCAGCCCGGGACAGCCAAGCTCCTACAATGAGCAGTTCTTC.

This chain uses TRBV5-6 with TRBJ2-1; possible D gene TRBD2, 6 bases. Germline lookup yields CDR1 SGHDT and CDR2 YYEEEE. The CDR3 runs to 16 residues. V was trimmed by 1 base and J by 8 bases, leaving 19 bases between them. The CDR3, as DNA: TGTGCCAGCAGCTTGCGGCTAGCGAGGGATCAGGATGAGCAGTTCTTC. This encodes CASSLRLARDQDEQFF.

The genes are TRBV5-1 and TRBJ2-5; 7 bases line up with TRBD1. Trimming cost V 0 bases and J 4 bases; bases outside gene matches: 3. CDR1 and CDR2 (germline): SGHRS, YFSETQ. This CDR3 spans 14 amino acids. CDR3 region: CASSLGQGGETQYF. The CDR3 DNA is TGCGCCAGCAGCTTGGGACAGGGTGGAGAGACCCAGTACTTC.

This clone was counted between two and nine times. This chain uses TRBV7-9 with TRBJ2-3, with a weak D call TRBD1 (5 bases). The CDR3 runs 16 residues. V was shortened by 0 bases and J by 3 bases, with 13 bases between the two germline ends. Germline V lookup: CDR1 SEHNR, CDR2 FQNEAQ (reference sequence). DNA for the CDR3: TGTGCCAGCAGCTTAGCGCGAAGTCAGGGAACAGATACGCAGTATTTT. Amino acids: CASSLARSQGTDTQYF.

V and J are TRBV7-8 and TRBJ2-2; possible D gene TRBD1, 6 bases. This CDR3 is built from 14 residues. V was trimmed by 3 bases and J by 4 bases, leaving 9 bases between them. CDR1 and CDR2 from the germline V gene are SGHVS and FQNEAQ. DNA of the CDR3: TGTGCCAGCAGCTTCGACAGGATCACCGGGGAGCTGTTTTTT. It encodes CASSFDRITGELFF.

The chain joins TRBV7-9 to TRBJ2-5; D is possibly TRBD2 (5 bases). CDR1 and CDR2 (germline): SEHNR, FQNEAQ (reference sequence). V lost 5 bases and J 1 base, leaving 8 bases between the germline ends. The CDR3 sequence is 13 residues long. The CDR3 reads CASSPDFQETQYF. The CDR3 DNA reads TGTGCCAGCAGCCCGGACTTCCAAGAGACCCAGTACTTC. The full variable domain, completed using reference TRBV7-9 and TRBJ2-5, is DTGVSQNPRHKITKRGQNVTFRCDPISEHNRLYWYRQTLGQGPEFLTYFQNEAQLEKSRLLSDRFSAERPKGSFSTLEIQRTEQGDSAMYLCASSPDFQETQYFGPGTRLLVL.

This chain's CDR3 is CASSFSGDGNEQFF. For the CDR3, the DNA is TGTGCCAGCAGCTTCTCGGGGGATGGGAATGAGCAGTTCTTC. The chain joins TRBV11-2 to TRBJ2-1; the D gene is possibly TRBD2 (6 bases). CDR3 size: 14 residues. The V end was cut by 3 bases, the J end by 7 bases, with 13 bases between. CDR1 is SGHAT and CDR2 is FQNNGV in the germline V gene.

The chain recombines TRBV13 with TRBJ2-2, with D uncertain. This CDR3 spans 14 amino acids. The V gene lost 0 bases and the J gene lost 3 bases, with 5 bases spanning the gap. Germline V gene lookup returns CDR1 PRHDT and CDR2 FYEKMQ (reference sequence). The CDR3 spells CASSLGGYTGELFF. The DNA for the CDR3 is TGTGCCAGCAGCTTAGGTGGATACACCGGGGAGCTGTTTTTT.

The rearrangement uses TRBV5-4 and TRBJ2-1, with 7 bases lining up with TRBD2. Germline CDR1 reads SGHNT; CDR2 reads YYREEE (reference sequence). The length of the CDR3 is 16 residues. The J segment lost 2 bases and the V segment lost 0 bases, leaving 5 bases of the junction unmatched. CDR3 DNA sequence: TGTGCCAGCAGCTTGGTAAGGCTAGCGGCCTACAATGAGCAGTTCTTC. This gives the protein CASSLVRLAAYNEQFF.